In this sample, the clone carrying this T cell receptor (beta chain) turned up many times. As yet, its antigen is unknown. This sample was included in a study of T cell repertoires in cytomegalovirus infection. At the level of the study: Public signatures in TCR beta pointed to CMV infection and matching HLA type.

TCRdb fed the reads into MiXCR, producing one record per CDR3 protein. The sample contains 210,000 or so distinct CDR3 sequences, under 8.5% of which appear only once. The CDR3 has 15 residues. Germline CDR1 and CDR2: ENHRY and SYGVKD. V was pared by 8 bases and J by 4 bases, with 20 bases between. General study findings and limits: CMV-specific HLA-C-restricted TCR beta clonotypes dominated the ex vivo response.

The gene calls are TRBV10-3 and TRBJ1-1, with D hard to call. The sample was PBMCs. This clonotype was obtained from a human donor in good health (CMV status not recorded). Some clones in this sample may be carry-over from other donors' samples. The CDR3 reads CAIGPSGGFGTEAFF. The CDR3 nucleotides read TGTGCCATCGGACCCTCGGGAGGGTTCGGCACTGAAGCTTTCTTT.